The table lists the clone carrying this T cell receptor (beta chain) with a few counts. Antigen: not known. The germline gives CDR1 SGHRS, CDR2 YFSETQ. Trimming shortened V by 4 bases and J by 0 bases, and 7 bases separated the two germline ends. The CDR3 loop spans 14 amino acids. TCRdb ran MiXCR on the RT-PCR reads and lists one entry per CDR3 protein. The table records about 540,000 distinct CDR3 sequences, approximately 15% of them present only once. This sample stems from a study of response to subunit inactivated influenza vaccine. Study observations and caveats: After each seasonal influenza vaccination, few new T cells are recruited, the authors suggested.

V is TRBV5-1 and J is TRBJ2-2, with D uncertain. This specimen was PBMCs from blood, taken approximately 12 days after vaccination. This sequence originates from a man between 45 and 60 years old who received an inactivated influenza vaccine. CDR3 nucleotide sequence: TGCGCCAGCAGCGACAATTCGAACACCGGGGAGCTGTTTTTT. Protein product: CASSDNSNTGELFF.